This TCR beta chain was sequenced for a study of T cells in Graves' hyperthyroidism and ophthalmopathy. Clinical symptoms, serum thyroxine and TRAb, thyroid ultrasound and orbital computed tomography were used for the diagnoses. The CDR3 has 13 residues. V shed 8 bases and J 7 bases; nucleotides not matched to a gene: 7. Germline CDR1 reads MNHEY; CDR2 reads SMNVEV (reference sequence). A few counts support this clonotype. Amplified TCR beta CDR3 regions derived from RNA transcripts. Using the HTBI primer set, a first-round RT-PCR was run on the TCR CDR3. TCRdb independently ran MiXCR on the multiplex PCR reads; one entry per CDR3 protein. Of 350,000 to 400,000 distinct CDR3 sequences listed, about 15% are singletons.

The specimen sequenced was blood. The chain recombines TRBV27 with TRBJ1-5, with 8 bases fitting TRBD1. This TCR was recovered from a woman aged 30 to 39 with Graves' hyperthyroidism. DNA for the CDR3: TGTGCCAGCCAGGGGGACAGGCGCCAGCCCCAGCATTTT. This sequence encodes CASQGDRRQPQHF.